These 16 T cell receptor beta chains were sequenced from one sample in a study of human T cells and chemical hapten exposure. TCRdb reanalysed the RACE reads using MiXCR and keeps one entry per CDR3 protein. The data contain 300,000 to 400,000 distinct CDR3 sequences, approximately 5% of them singletons. Time point specified: pre-sensitization, week 0. The treatment is: therapeutic diphenylcyclopropenone sensitization with weekly scalp DPC. Sequenced here: whole blood, sampled in connection with sensitization to the hapten diphenylcyclopropenone (DPC). These receptors were collected from a woman aged 50 to 60 with alopecia areata. Some clones in this sample may be carry-over from other donors' samples.

This clonotype was observed a few times. The gene calls are TRBV7-9 and TRBJ1-1, with D possibly being TRBD1 (6 bases). The CDR3 has 15 amino acids. With 4 bases removed from V and 4 bases from J, the gap between germline ends came to 16 bases. From germline, CDR1 is SEHNR and CDR2 FQNEAQ (reference sequence). The CDR3 region is CASSSPDSDATEAFF. The CDR3 DNA sequence: TGTGCCAGCAGCTCACCGGACAGTGACGCCACTGAAGCTTTCTTT.

The chain recombines TRBV4-3 with TRBJ2-1, with 9 bases fitting TRBD2. This CDR3 region has 16 residues. The V gene's germline CDR1 is LGHNA and CDR2 YSLEER. J gave up 8 bases and V 0 bases, and 8 bases lay outside the gene matches. The CDR3: CASSQDGLAGLYEQFF. In nucleotides, the CDR3 is TGCGCCAGCAGCCAAGACGGGCTAGCGGGACTTTATGAGCAGTTCTTC.

The rearrangement uses TRBV4-2 and TRBJ2-6; D is perhaps TRBD1 (6 bases). From germline, CDR1 is LGHNA and CDR2 YNFKEQ. The CDR3 runs 16 residues. The V gene lost 0 bases and the J gene lost 1 base, with 7 bases spanning the gap. The chain's CDR3 is CASSQEGQSGANVLTF. The DNA for the CDR3 is TGTGCCAGCAGCCAAGAAGGACAGTCTGGGGCCAACGTCCTGACTTTC.

This clonotype has ten or more counts. The rearrangement links TRBV5-1 to TRBJ1-2; D is unclear. V was trimmed by 6 bases and J by 10 bases, leaving 13 bases between them. This CDR3 region has 11 residues. The germline CDR1 and CDR2 sequences are SGHRS and YFSETQ. The CDR3 region has the DNA TGCGCCAGCACTACTGGGCAGACCTACACCTTC. Translating gives CASTTGQTYTF.

This clonotype was recorded at least ten times. V gene TRBV29-1 combines with J gene TRBJ2-3; 8 bases fit TRBD2. Germline V gives CDR1 SQVTM, CDR2 ANQGSEA. V dropped 3 bases and J dropped 3; count of bases not matched to a gene: 5. The CDR3 length is 14 residues. CDR3 residues: CSVDERGLTDTQYF. CDR3 nucleotides: TGCAGCGTTGACGAGCGGGGGTTAACAGATACGCAGTATTTT.

This clonotype was seen at least ten times. This chain connects TRBV10-3 to TRBJ2-3, with 12 bases fitting TRBD2. CDR1 is ENHRY, CDR2 SYGVKD, per germline. The CDR3 runs to 16 residues. Losses at the gene ends were 4 bases for V and 3 bases for J; bases not matched to a gene: 5. CDR3 loop: CAISAGLAGMTDTQYF. Written as DNA, the CDR3 is TGTGCCATCAGTGCCGGACTAGCGGGGATGACAGATACGCAGTATTTT.

This clonotype was counted between two and nine times. This chain connects TRBV10-3 to TRBJ2-1, with 10 bases that match TRBD2. Looked up from germline, CDR1 is ENHRY and CDR2 is SYGVKD. V trimming: 4 bases; J trimming: 0 bases; junction bases outside the gene matches: 9. This CDR3 has 18 amino acids. DNA of the CDR3: TGTGCCATCAGTGGGGCTAGCGGGAGAGTGGCCTCCTACAATGAGCAGTTCTTC. Amino acids: CAISGASGRVASYNEQFF.

This clonotype was seen many times. The V gene is TRBV5-5, the J gene TRBJ2-1; weak D call: TRBD2 (5 bases). V was pared by 5 bases and J by 9 bases, with 15 bases between. In germline, CDR1 is SGHKS, CDR2 YYEKEE (reference sequence). The CDR3 runs to 13 residues. The CDR3 loop is CASSSGESVEQFF. The DNA for the CDR3 is TGTGCCAGCAGTTCCGGGGAGTCCGTTGAGCAGTTCTTC.

This clonotype has only a few counts. This chain connects TRBV18 to TRBJ2-7, with TRBD1 identical over 9 bases. The junction had 11 bases not matched to a gene; V was cut back by 6 bases and J by 2 bases. The germline V gene encodes CDR1 KGHSH and CDR2 LQKENI. The CDR3 spans 16 residues. As DNA, the CDR3 is TGTGCCAGCTCGCCGATTCACGGGACAGGGCCCTACGAGCAGTACTTC. Protein product: CASSPIHGTGPYEQYF. Full variable domain (missing parts from reference TRBV18 and TRBJ2-7): NAGVMQNPRHLVRRRGQEARLRCSPMKGHSHVYWYRQLPEEGLKFMVYLQKENIIDESGMPKERFSAEFPKEGPSILRIQQVVRGDSAAYFCASSPIHGTGPYEQYFGPGTRLTVT.

This clonotype has ten or more counts. The rearrangement uses TRBV4-2 and TRBJ1-3; D is unclear. Germline V lookup: CDR1 LGHNA, CDR2 YNFKEQ. CDR3 length equals 16 residues. The V end lost 1 base, the J end lost 0 bases, and 10 bases lay between the germline ends. CDR3 protein: CASSQAAGLSGNTIYF. The DNA of the CDR3 is TGTGCCAGCAGCCAAGCAGCAGGTCTCTCTGGAAACACCATATATTTT.

The V and J genes are TRBV3-1 and TRBJ1-1; D gene uncertain. The CDR3 covers 14 residues. V gave up 1 base and J gave up 4 bases, with 10 bases separating them. Germline assignment: CDR1 LGHDT and CDR2 YNNKEL (reference sequence). The CDR3 is CASSQGLGSTEAFF. CDR3 DNA sequence: TGTGCCAGCAGCCAAGGGCTAGGTAGCACTGAAGCTTTCTTT.

There are many counts of this clonotype. The chain uses TRBV5-1 and TRBJ1-1, with TRBD1 as a possible D gene (6 bases). V lost 0 bases and J 5 bases, leaving 14 bases between the germline ends. The CDR3 has 15 amino acids. Germline CDR1 reads SGHRS; CDR2 reads YFSETQ. In DNA form, the CDR3 reads TGCGCCAGCAGCTTGGTTAAGGGGGGATGGACTGAAGCTTTCTTT. It yields the protein CASSLVKGGWTEAFF.

The J gene is TRBJ2-5, the V gene TRBV27, with TRBD2 matching 7 bases. The V segment lost 2 bases and the J segment 5 bases; nucleotides outside the gene matches: 5. The CDR3 loop spans 14 amino acids. Germline loops: CDR1 MNHEY, CDR2 SMNVEV (reference sequence). The CDR3 region has the DNA TGTGCCAGCAGTTTAGGACTAGTCGGGGAGACCCAGTACTTC. Translated, it gives CASSLGLVGETQYF.

This chain uses TRBV20-1 with TRBJ2-1; TRBD1 agrees at 7 bases. The V gene's germline CDR1 is DFQATT and CDR2 SNEGSKA (reference sequence). The CDR3 has 15 residues. The V segment lost 2 bases and the J segment 8 bases; nucleotides outside the gene matches: 12. CDR3 sequence: CSARMVRQGGHEQFF. The CDR3 DNA reads TGCAGTGCTAGAATGGTCCGACAGGGCGGCCATGAGCAGTTCTTC.

This chain connects TRBV6-1 to TRBJ1-1; TRBD1 aligns across 8 bases. Trimming took 6 bases from V and 4 from J; bases not matched to a gene: 10. CDR1 and CDR2 (germline): MNHNS, SASEGT. The CDR3 runs to 15 residues. The CDR3 nucleotides read TGTGCCAGCAGGGGAGGTATAACAGGGGGCACTGAAGCTTTCTTT. Amino acids: CASRGGITGGTEAFF.

This clonotype was seen a handful of times. The chain employs TRBV6-2 or TRBV6-3 and TRBJ2-5; the match to TRBD2 covers 10 bases. The germline V gene has CDR1 MNHEY and CDR2 SVGEGT. V was clipped by 2 bases and J by 3 bases; unmatched bases: 3. This CDR3 is built from 15 residues. The CDR3: CASSYPGLAEETQYF. As DNA, the CDR3 is TGTGCCAGCAGTTACCCCGGACTAGCGGAAGAGACCCAGTACTTC.